Sequencing of this T cell receptor (beta chain) was carried out in a study of cytomegalovirus exposure and HLA in healthy donors. General study points: Roughly even sequencing depth across donors was the assumption behind the presence/absence analyses.

A multiplex PCR was run with 60 Vbeta primers and 13 Jbeta primers. Per the authors' pipeline: Unique TCR beta chains numbered approximately 76 million in a later analysis, with around 10 million shared. Data came from immunoSEQ multiplex PCR; TCRdb stores just in-frame clones and leaves some out. V, J and clone size reflect that table, while D and trimming were determined from the DNA. The data contain under 150,000 clones, around 80% of them seen just once; the ten biggest clones take up about 2.5%. Germline assignment: CDR1 SGHVS and CDR2 FQNEAQ. V dropped 3 bases and J dropped 5; count of bases not matched to a gene: 12. The CDR3 totals 17 residues. This clone was detected a few times. Its specificity is unknown.

The chain recombines TRBV7-8 with TRBJ2-3, with 9 bases fitting TRBD1. The receptor's source is a boy aged 2 to 9 in good health and CMV-seronegative. Sequencing used PBMCs. CDR3 amino acids: CASSFKAGQGLEDTQYF. The DNA for the CDR3 is TGTGCCAGCAGCTTTAAAGCGGGACAGGGTTTGGAAGATACGCAGTATTTT.